These 9 T cell receptor beta chains were all obtained from the same sample, sequenced in a study of cytomegalovirus exposure and HLA in healthy donors. Sequencing used immunoSEQ multiplex PCR; TCRdb keeps in-frame clones, though not all of them. The profile covers 90,000 to 100,000 clones, with 93% appearing a single time and around 1.2% taken by the ten largest. The source material was PBMCs. The receptor set was obtained from a woman in her thirties in good health and CMV-seropositive.

This clone has just one count. The V and J genes are TRBV11-3 and TRBJ2-2; D is uncertain. Germline V CDR1 and CDR2: SGHNT, YENEEA. This CDR3 is built from 16 residues. Trimming removed 4 bases from V and 1 base from J, with 13 bases in between. The chain's CDR3 is CASSSTLDWNTGELFF. CDR3 DNA sequence: TGTGCCAGCAGCTCAACTCTCGACTGGAACACCGGGGAGCTGTTTTTT.

The rearrangement joins TRBV5-1 to TRBJ1-4, with TRBD1 identical over 9 bases. The CDR3 loop spans 14 amino acids. Trimming removed 3 bases from V and 6 bases from J; junction bases left unmatched: 3. Germline V gene sequence: CDR1 SGHRS, CDR2 YFSETQ. This chain's CDR3 is CASSSRQGDEKLFF. The CDR3 nucleotides read TGCGCCAGCAGCTCCCGACAGGGGGATGAAAAACTGTTTTTT.

The V and J genes are TRBV6-5 and TRBJ2-7, with 9 nucleotides matching TRBD2. Trimming removed 6 bases from V and 3 bases from J; junction bases left unmatched: 9. There are 15 residues in the CDR3. From germline, CDR1 is MNHEY and CDR2 SVGAGI. CDR3 in amino acids: CASSGGREGRYEQYF. In nucleotides, the CDR3 is TGTGCCAGCAGCGGCGGGAGGGAGGGTCGCTACGAGCAGTACTTC.

The chain couples TRBV28 to TRBJ1-3; D uncertain. The CDR3 sequence is 15 residues long. Germline CDR1 MDHEN, CDR2 SYDVKM. The V and J ends lost 3 bases and 4 bases respectively, with 13 bases between them. CDR3 amino acids: CASSFTRAAGNTIYF. The CDR3 coding sequence is TGTGCCAGCAGTTTTACTCGCGCGGCGGGAAACACCATATATTTT.

This clone is a singleton in its sample. The chain recombines TRBV28 with TRBJ2-7; TRBD1 matches at 9 bases. CDR1 and CDR2 from the germline V gene are MDHEN and SYDVKM. The junction had 12 bases not matched to a gene; V was cut back by 7 bases and J by 2 bases. The CDR3 is made up of 16 amino acids. CDR3 region: CASTLTGGAFPYEQYF. The DNA of the CDR3 is TGTGCCAGCACCTTAACAGGGGGCGCCTTCCCCTACGAGCAGTACTTC.

There are a few counts of this clone. The chain links TRBV5-1 to TRBJ2-3; 8 nucleotides line up with TRBD2. This CDR3 is 16 amino acids long. The J segment lost 1 base and the V segment lost 6 bases, leaving 10 bases of the junction unmatched. Germline lookup yields CDR1 SGHRS and CDR2 YFSETQ. CDR3 sequence reads: CASNDGRARRTDTQYF. The CDR3 nucleotides read TGCGCCAGCAATGACGGGAGGGCCCGCCGCACAGATACGCAGTATTTT.

The rearrangement joins TRBV9 to TRBJ2-4, with D unresolved. CDR3 length: 14 amino acids. The germline V and J ends were trimmed by 2 bases and 2 bases, with 8 bases remaining between them. Germline CDR1 reads SGDLS; CDR2 reads YYNGEE. The CDR3 is CASSVGGTKNIQYF. CDR3 DNA: TGTGCCAGCAGCGTTGGCGGAACCAAAAACATTCAGTACTTC.

The V gene is TRBV2, the J gene TRBJ2-7, with 7 positions matching TRBD1. With V trimmed by 3 bases and J by 2 bases, 10 bases remained unmatched. Germline CDR1 is SNHLY and CDR2 is FYNNEI. The CDR3 is 16 residues long. CDR3 nucleotide sequence: TGTGCCAGCAGTGACCTCCTACAGGGGAATCCCTACGAGCAGTACTTC. It encodes CASSDLLQGNPYEQYF.

This chain links TRBV9 with TRBJ2-2, with 8 bases matching TRBD2. CDR3 size: 15 residues. Germline lookup yields CDR1 SGDLS and CDR2 YYNGEE. J was trimmed by 2 bases and V by 5 bases; bases with no gene match: 5. The CDR3 DNA follows: TGTGCCAGCAGTGCCAGCGGGAGAAACACCGGGGAGCTGTTTTTT. Translated: CASSASGRNTGELFF. Looking up the rest from reference TRBV9 and TRBJ2-2 gives the full variable domain: DSGVTQTPKHLITATGQRVTLRCSPRSGDLSVYWYQQSLDQGLQFLIQYYNGEERAKGNILERFSAQQFPDLHSELNLSSLELGDSALYFCASSASGRNTGELFFGEGSRLTVL.